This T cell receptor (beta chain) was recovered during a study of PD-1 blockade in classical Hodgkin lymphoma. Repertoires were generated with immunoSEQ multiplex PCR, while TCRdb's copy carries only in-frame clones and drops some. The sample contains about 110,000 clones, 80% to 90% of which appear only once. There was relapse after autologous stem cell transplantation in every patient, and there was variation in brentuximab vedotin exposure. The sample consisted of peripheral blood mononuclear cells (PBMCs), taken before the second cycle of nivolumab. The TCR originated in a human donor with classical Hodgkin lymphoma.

CDR3 coding DNA: TGTGCCTGGAGTGTAAAGAACCAACAGTCTAGCAATCAGCCCCAGCATTTT. Amino acid sequence: CAWSVKNQQSSNQPQHF. The J gene is TRBJ1-5, the V gene TRBV30; the D is unclear. The CDR3 sequence is 17 residues long. V lost 0 bases and J lost 0, with 15 bases in between. Germline-derived CDR1 and CDR2 are GTSNPN and SVGIG (reference sequence).